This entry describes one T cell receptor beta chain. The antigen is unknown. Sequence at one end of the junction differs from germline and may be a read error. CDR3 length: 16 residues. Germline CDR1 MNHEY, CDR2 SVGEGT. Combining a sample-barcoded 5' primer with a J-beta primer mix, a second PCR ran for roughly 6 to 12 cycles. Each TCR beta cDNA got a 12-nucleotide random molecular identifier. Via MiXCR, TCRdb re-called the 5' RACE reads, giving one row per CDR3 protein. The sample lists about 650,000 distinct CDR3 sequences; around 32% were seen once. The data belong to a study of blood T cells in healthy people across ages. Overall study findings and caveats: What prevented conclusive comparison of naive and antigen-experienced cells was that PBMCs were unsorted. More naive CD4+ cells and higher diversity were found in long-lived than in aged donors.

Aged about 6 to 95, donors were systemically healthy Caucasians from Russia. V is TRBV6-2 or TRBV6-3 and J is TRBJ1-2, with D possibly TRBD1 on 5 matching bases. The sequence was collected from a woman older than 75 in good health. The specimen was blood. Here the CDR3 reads CASSYPPGKRSYDYTF. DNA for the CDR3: TGTGCCAGCAGTTACCCGCCAGGGAAACGATCCTATGACTACACCTTC.